This T cell receptor beta chain is from a study of shared clonotypes between healthy human individuals. Points from the study as a whole: Non-shared clonotypes showed lower generation probabilities than clonotypes common to all four donors.

TCRdb keeps only in-frame clones here, not all; method: immunoSEQ multiplex PCR. The sample consists of roughly 2.1 million clones, about 93% of them appearing once. There are a few counts of this clone. Its specificity is unknown. Germline V gene lookup returns CDR1 SGDLS and CDR2 YYNGEE. V was pared by 0 bases and J by 8 bases, with 2 bases of the junction left unmatched. This CDR3 spans 13 amino acids. Naivety among CD8 cells was defined by CD45RO negativity and positive CCR7 selection, thereby excluding terminally differentiated effector memory CD45RA+ cells. The rearrangement uses TRBV9 and TRBJ1-1; 9 bases agree with TRBD1. Sequenced sample: naive CD8+ T cells from PBMCs. The receptor was isolated from a man aged 18 to 30 in good health. Some clones in this sample may be carry-over from other donors' samples. The CDR3 nucleotides read TGTGCCAGCAGCGTAGTCGGGACAGGGGAAGCTTTCTTT. This sequence encodes CASSVVGTGEAFF. The full variable domain, its missing parts supplied by reference TRBV9 and TRBJ1-1, is DSGVTQTPKHLITATGQRVTLRCSPRSGDLSVYWYQQSLDQGLQFLIQYYNGEERAKGNILERFSAQQFPDLHSELNLSSLELGDSALYFCASSVVGTGEAFFGQGTRLTVV.